This T cell receptor beta chain was sequenced during a study of neurological immune-mediated disorders. Findings of the study overall: Private repertoires in all groups were suggested, as expanded clones shared no CDR3 amino acid sequences across subjects. Multiple sclerosis, the disease with the least TCR clonal expansion, fell below healthy controls, whereas HTLV-1-associated myelopathy showed the most. One cluster of related CDR3 sequences contained, by phylogenetic grouping, the repertoires of 18 of 34 multiple sclerosis patients and formed a possible signature.

Time point here: longitudinal time-point 3. This clonotype was seen many times. As yet, its antigen is unknown. The CDR3 totals 14 residues. The V end lost 2 bases, the J end lost 5 bases, and 12 bases lay between the germline ends. Per the germline V gene, CDR1 is SGHTA and CDR2 is FQGNSA. The output of every sequencing run, over 190 million TCR-beta sequences, came from 15-18 subjects. Via MiXCR, TCRdb re-called the 5' RACE reads, giving one row per CDR3 protein. Among approximately 85,000 distinct CDR3 sequences, about 4% were seen once, and the ten largest hold roughly 5.6%. The clonotype originates from a woman in her fifties or sixties with multiple sclerosis. Sequencing was done on a sample of PBMCs. The chain combines TRBV7-2 with TRBJ1-2; D not resolved. CDR3 DNA sequence: TGTGCCAGCAGCTTAATCGGGCCCACTTATGGCTACACCTTC. This translates into CASSLIGPTYGYTF.